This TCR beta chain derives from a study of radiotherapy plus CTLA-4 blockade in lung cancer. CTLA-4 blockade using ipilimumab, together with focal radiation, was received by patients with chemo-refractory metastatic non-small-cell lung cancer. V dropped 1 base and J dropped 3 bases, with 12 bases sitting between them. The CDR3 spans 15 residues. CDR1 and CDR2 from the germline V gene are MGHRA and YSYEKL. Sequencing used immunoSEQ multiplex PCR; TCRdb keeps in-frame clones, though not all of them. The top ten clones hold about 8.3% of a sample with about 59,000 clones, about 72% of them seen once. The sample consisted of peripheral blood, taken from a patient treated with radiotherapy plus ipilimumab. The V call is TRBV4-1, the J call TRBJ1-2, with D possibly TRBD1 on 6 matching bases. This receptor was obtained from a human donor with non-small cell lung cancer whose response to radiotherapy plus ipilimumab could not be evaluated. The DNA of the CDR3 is TGCGCCAGCAGCCAAGTCTCGGGACAAGACTATGGCTACACCTTC. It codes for CASSQVSGQDYGYTF.